This entry lists 20 T cell receptor beta chains sequenced from one sample in a study of T-cell reconstitution after alpha-beta-depleted transplantation in children. Unique molecular identifiers were used in preparing the TCRbeta library. Each CDR3 protein is one row after TCRdb ran MiXCR on the PCR reads. The sample includes fewer than 750,000 distinct CDR3 sequences, 27% seen only once; the top ten take 30% to 40%. Sequencing used PBMCs, obtained before TCRalphabeta/CD19-depleted stem cell transplant. The source of these receptors is a boy younger than two with Wiskott-Aldrich syndrome, due to receive a stem cell transplant.

The chain combines TRBV4-1 with TRBJ1-1; the D is unclear. CDR1 is MGHRA, CDR2 YSYEKL, per germline. The CDR3 is 15 residues long. Between the trimmed V and J ends, which lost 1 base and 10 bases, there was a span of 19 bases. The chain's CDR3 is CASSQVGTSSRIAFF. CDR3 coding DNA: TGCGCCAGCAGCCAAGTAGGTACCAGCAGTCGTATAGCTTTCTTT.

This clonotype occurred a few times. J is TRBJ2-6 and V is TRBV5-1, with D unclear. The CDR3 is 16 residues long. Germline CDR1 SGHRS, CDR2 YFSETQ. Trimming pared 3 bases from V and 0 bases from J, leaving 10 bases between. CDR3 residues: CASSSRVNSGANVLTF. The CDR3 bases are TGCGCCAGCAGCTCCCGAGTCAACTCTGGGGCCAACGTCCTGACTTTC. Using reference TRBV5-1 and TRBJ2-6 for the parts outside the CDR3, the full variable domain is KAGVTQTPRYLIKTRGQQVTLSCSPISGHRSVSWYQQTPGQGLQFLFEYFSETQRNKGNFPGRFSGRQFSNSRSEMNVSTLELGDSALYLCASSSRVNSGANVLTFGAGSRLTVL.

This clonotype showed up just a few times. This rearrangement joins TRBV20-1 to TRBJ2-5; maybe TRBD2 (6 bases). From germline, CDR1 is DFQATT and CDR2 SNEGSKA (reference sequence). The V end was cut by 0 bases, the J end by 5 bases, with 13 bases between. There are 14 residues in the CDR3. The CDR3 reads CSARDGAGKETQYF. The DNA of the CDR3 is TGCAGTGCTAGAGATGGGGCGGGGAAGGAGACCCAGTACTTC.

This clonotype showed up just a few times. CDR3 nucleotide sequence: TGTGCCAGCAGCATTGGACTAGCGGTACCAGACACAGATACGCAGTATTTT. Encoded protein: CASSIGLAVPDTDTQYF. This chain links TRBV7-9 with TRBJ2-3; 10 bases fit TRBD2. The length of the CDR3 is 17 residues. From germline, CDR1 is SEHNR and CDR2 FQNEAQ (reference sequence). The V gene end was trimmed by 5 bases and the J gene end by 2 bases; junction bases not matched to a gene: 10.

The chain joins TRBV27 to TRBJ2-7, with D maybe TRBD1 (5 bases). The ends were cut back, 5 bases at V and 0 bases at J, with 11 bases in the middle. This CDR3 has 14 residues. Germline loops: CDR1 MNHEY, CDR2 SMNVEV (reference sequence). In nucleotides, the CDR3 is TGTGCCAGCAGTGCACAGGTGAGCTCCTACGAGCAGTACTTC. Translated, it gives CASSAQVSSYEQYF.

This chain joins TRBV7-3 and TRBJ2-3; D is perhaps TRBD1 or TRBD2 (5 bases each). Trimming shortened V by 1 base and J by 2 bases, and 16 bases separated the two germline ends. The CDR3 spans 17 residues. Germline V gene lookup returns CDR1 SGHTA and CDR2 FQGTGA. CDR3 in DNA: TGTGCCAGCAGCTTAATCGGGCATGGGGGAAACACAGATACGCAGTATTTT. Its translation: CASSLIGHGGNTDTQYF.

This clonotype showed up just a few times. The chain carries TRBV5-1 and TRBJ1-1, with D hard to call. Looked up from germline, CDR1 is SGHRS and CDR2 is YFSETQ. V lost 0 bases to trimming and J lost 4 bases, with 10 bases between them. The CDR3 is made up of 14 amino acids. CDR3 coding DNA: TGCGCCAGCAGCTTGGTCCTGGGATCCACTGAAGCTTTCTTT. Amino acids: CASSLVLGSTEAFF.

This clonotype was counted only a few times. The chain employs TRBV7-2 and TRBJ2-5; possible D gene TRBD2, 5 bases. Germline assignment: CDR1 SGHTA and CDR2 FQGNSA. This CDR3 contains 14 residues. The V and J ends lost 0 bases and 1 base respectively, with 6 bases between them. The CDR3 region is CASSLARGQETQYF. For the CDR3, the DNA is TGTGCCAGCAGCTTAGCACGGGGCCAAGAGACCCAGTACTTC.

This clonotype was seen a handful of times. The chain carries TRBV29-1 and TRBJ2-1, with D perhaps TRBD2 (5 bases). CDR3 length: 13 residues. Germline CDR1 and CDR2: SQVTM and ANQGSEA. V lost 4 bases, J lost 8 bases, and 15 bases lay in between. In nucleotides, the CDR3 is TGCAGCGTTGTCCCACCTAGCTTCCATGAGCAGTTCTTC. It specifies CSVVPPSFHEQFF.

This clonotype was seen a few times. The rearrangement uses TRBV5-1 and TRBJ2-3; D perhaps matches TRBD1 (6 bases). Germline assignment: CDR1 SGHRS and CDR2 YFSETQ. The CDR3 runs 15 residues. Trimming shortened V by 1 base and J by 7 bases, and 16 bases separated the two germline ends. The CDR3 spells CASSLPKGDPHTQYF. The CDR3 region has the DNA TGCGCCAGCAGCTTGCCAAAGGGGGACCCGCATACGCAGTATTTT.

The chain links TRBV11-2 to TRBJ2-7; 10 bases match TRBD2. CDR3 length equals 19 residues. J was trimmed by 3 bases and V by 2 bases; bases with no gene match: 16. CDR1 SGHAT and CDR2 FQNNGV come from the germline V gene. CDR3 in amino acids: CASSLKSSGSLWVFYEQYF. The CDR3 nucleotides read TGTGCCAGCAGCTTAAAGTCTAGCGGGAGTTTATGGGTTTTCTACGAGCAGTACTTC.

The chain combines TRBV4-1 with TRBJ2-3; 8 bases map to TRBD1. Germline V gene data show CDR1 as MGHRA and CDR2 as YSYEKL. Trimming at V came to 0 bases and at J to 0 bases, leaving 8 bases not matched to a gene. The CDR3 has 18 amino acids. DNA for the CDR3: TGCGCCAGCAGCCAAGACGAAAGGGGGACAGGAAGCACAGATACGCAGTATTTT. Its translation: CASSQDERGTGSTDTQYF.

The chain couples TRBV7-9 to TRBJ1-1; no firm D call. The V end was cut by 3 bases, the J end by 2 bases, with 7 bases between. The CDR3 has 13 residues. Per germline, CDR1 SEHNR and CDR2 FQNEAQ (reference sequence). CDR3 amino acids: CASSFTINTEAFF. The CDR3 region has the DNA TGTGCCAGCAGCTTTACGATCAACACTGAAGCTTTCTTT. Together with reference TRBV7-9 and TRBJ1-1, the CDR3 gives the full variable domain: DTGVSQNPRHKITKRGQNVTFRCDPISEHNRLYWYRQTLGQGPEFLTYFQNEAQLEKSRLLSDRFSAERPKGSFSTLEIQRTEQGDSAMYLCASSFTINTEAFFGQGTRLTVV.

This chain links TRBV5-6 with TRBJ1-5; unclear D gene. V lost 0 bases and J lost 0, with 7 bases in between. The CDR3 contains 15 residues. CDR1 is SGHDT and CDR2 is YYEEEE in the germline V gene. The DNA for the CDR3 is TGTGCCAGCAGCTTGGGTCCCAGTAGCAATCAGCCCCAGCATTTT. This codes for CASSLGPSSNQPQHF. The complete variable domain, with remaining parts taken from reference TRBV5-6 and TRBJ1-5, reads DAGVTQSPTHLIKTRGQQVTLRCSPKSGHDTVSWYQQALGQGPQFIFQYYEEEERQRGNFPDRFSGHQFPNYSSELNVNALLLGDSALYLCASSLGPSSNQPQHFGDGTRLSIL.

There are a few counts of this clonotype. The CDR3: CASSFLTGESYEQYF. The CDR3 bases are TGTGCCAGCAGTTTTTTGACGGGGGAGAGTTACGAGCAGTACTTC. The J gene is TRBJ2-7, the V gene TRBV12-3 or TRBV12-4; possibly TRBD2 for D (6 bases). Between the trimmed V and J ends, which lost 3 bases and 4 bases, there was a span of 16 bases. CDR3 length: 15 amino acids.

The chain has TRBV9 and TRBJ2-1; weak D call: TRBD2 (5 bases). From germline, CDR1 is SGDLS and CDR2 YYNGEE. V was shortened by 4 bases and J by 7 bases, with 18 bases between the two germline ends. This CDR3 is built from 15 residues. CDR3 in amino acids: CASSPQSGYNNEQFF. CDR3 coding DNA: TGTGCCAGCAGCCCCCAGTCGGGGTACAATAATGAGCAGTTCTTC.

The table lists this clonotype with a few counts. The chain has TRBV20-1 and TRBJ2-7; 12 bases are a match to TRBD2. Trimming at V came to 5 bases and at J to 3 bases, leaving 5 bases not matched to a gene. Germline V gives CDR1 DFQATT, CDR2 SNEGSKA (reference sequence). This CDR3 is 14 amino acids long. The CDR3 nucleotides read TGCAGTGCTCTAGCGGGAGGGGATCTCTACGAGCAGTACTTC. Encoded protein: CSALAGGDLYEQYF.

The chain employs TRBV10-3 and TRBJ2-7, with 12 bases fitting TRBD1. The CDR3 totals 16 residues. Losses at the gene ends were 5 bases for V and 7 bases for J; bases not matched to a gene: 12. Germline assignment: CDR1 ENHRY and CDR2 SYGVKD. The CDR3, as DNA: TGTGCCATCAGTTCCTTGCCGGGACAGGGGGCGGGGGAGCAGTACTTC. This codes for CAISSLPGQGAGEQYF.

The chain has TRBV19 and TRBJ2-1; 7 bases are a match to TRBD2. The CDR3 runs to 15 residues. V shed 5 bases, J shed 8 bases, and the junction held 12 bases outside the gene matches. Germline V gene lookup returns CDR1 LNHDA and CDR2 SQIVND (reference sequence). CDR3 amino acids: CASSRAGAREDEQFF. CDR3 DNA sequence: TGTGCCAGTAGTCGGGCGGGAGCCCGTGAGGATGAGCAGTTCTTC.

This clonotype was counted a single time. This rearrangement joins TRBV5-1 to TRBJ1-3, with no clear D. This CDR3 has 16 amino acids. Trimming shortened V by 0 bases and J by 3 bases, and 13 bases separated the two germline ends. Germline values: CDR1 SGHRS, CDR2 YFSETQ. The chain's CDR3 is CASSLDRPAGGNTIYF. CDR3 in DNA: TGCGCCAGCAGCTTGGATCGTCCGGCCGGTGGAAACACCATATATTTT. The whole variable domain, remainder taken from reference TRBV5-1 and TRBJ1-3, is KAGVTQTPRYLIKTRGQQVTLSCSPISGHRSVSWYQQTPGQGLQFLFEYFSETQRNKGNFPGRFSGRQFSNSRSEMNVSTLELGDSALYLCASSLDRPAGGNTIYFGEGSWLTVV.